The 15 T cell receptor beta chains listed next were all sequenced from one sample in a study of shared clonotypes between healthy human individuals. The table came from immunoSEQ multiplex PCR; TCRdb's copy has only in-frame clones and leaves some out. The sample lists hundreds of thousands of clones, 73% seen once, with under 2% in the top ten. Sequenced: memory CD4+ T cells sorted from blood. Specified subset: CD45RA-negative fraction. The receptors derive from a woman in her twenties or thirties in good health.

J is TRBJ2-3 and V is TRBV28; no reliable D call. CDR1 is MDHEN, CDR2 SYDVKM, per germline. The CDR3 length is 13 residues. V lost 5 bases and J 4 bases, leaving 10 bases between the germline ends. CDR3 loop: CASSANYPDTQYF. The CDR3 DNA follows: TGTGCCAGCAGTGCAAATTATCCAGATACGCAGTATTTT.

This chain links TRBV5-4 with TRBJ2-7; perhaps TRBD2 as D (7 bases). Per the germline V gene, CDR1 is SGHNT and CDR2 is YYREEE (reference sequence). The CDR3 length is 16 residues. V lost 4 bases to trimming and J lost 0 bases, with 17 bases between them. The CDR3 loop reads CASSLKRGGGSYEQYF. The CDR3 DNA reads TGTGCCAGCAGCCTAAAAAGGGGGGGTGGCTCCTACGAGCAGTACTTC.

Here the CDR3 DNA reads TGTGCCAGCAGTCTCTGGATAGGAAACACCATATATTTT. Translating gives CASSLWIGNTIYF. The V and J genes are TRBV11-2 and TRBJ1-3; no clear D gene. CDR3 length: 13 amino acids. Looked up from germline, CDR1 is SGHAT and CDR2 is FQNNGV. Trimming removed 6 bases from V and 4 bases from J, with 10 bases in between. The complete variable domain, with remaining parts taken from reference TRBV11-2 and TRBJ1-3, reads EAGVAQSPRYKIIEKRQSVAFWCNPISGHATLYWYQQILGQGPKLLIQFQNNGVVDDSQLPKDRFSAERLKGVDSTLKIQPAKLEDSAVYLCASSLWIGNTIYFGEGSWLTVV.

In its sample, this clone was seen once. Just one base apart from a much larger clone, this may be a read error. V usage is TRBV7-4 and J usage is TRBJ1-5; D unresolved. Looked up from germline, CDR1 is SGHVT and CDR2 is SQSDAQ. The CDR3 is made up of 14 amino acids. Trimming removed 3 bases from V and 0 bases from J, with 6 bases in between. The CDR3, as DNA: TGTGCCAGCAGCTTGGGGTATAGCAATCAGCCCCAGCATTTT. Its protein is CASSLGYSNQPQHF.

The rearrangement uses TRBV7-9 and TRBJ2-7; D is unclear. The CDR3 has 9 residues. Trimming cost V 8 bases and J 5 bases, with 4 bases left between them. Germline CDR1 reads SEHNR; CDR2 reads FQNEAQ (reference sequence). DNA of the CDR3: TGTGCCAGCCGGCACGAGCAGTACTTC. Translating gives CASRHEQYF.

There are many counts of this clone. This rearrangement joins TRBV15 to TRBJ2-5; D gene uncertain. Germline lookup yields CDR1 LNHNV and CDR2 YYDKDF (reference sequence). This CDR3 contains 13 residues. V was shortened by 3 bases and J by 0 bases, with 5 bases between the two germline ends. The CDR3 loop reads CATSRKYQETQYF. The CDR3 DNA reads TGTGCCACCAGCAGGAAGTACCAAGAGACCCAGTACTTC.

The gene calls are TRBV7-9 and TRBJ2-5; 8 nucleotides align to TRBD2. CDR3 size: 15 residues. V lost 1 base and J lost 3; bases outside the gene matches: 4. Germline V lookup: CDR1 SEHNR, CDR2 FQNEAQ (reference sequence). The CDR3 DNA reads as TGTGCCAGCAGCTTAGGAGCGGGAGTGGAAGAGACCCAGTACTTC. Protein sequence: CASSLGAGVEETQYF.

In DNA form, the CDR3 reads TGTGCCAGCAGCGTAGGGGGGGACAGGGCTACAGATACGCAGTATTTT. This gives the protein CASSVGGDRATDTQYF. The V gene is TRBV9, the J gene TRBJ2-3; 9 bases agree with TRBD1. Per the germline V gene, CDR1 is SGDLS and CDR2 is YYNGEE. CDR3 length: 16 residues. The V and J ends lost 0 bases and 3 bases, in that order; junction bases with no gene match: 5.

The chain is built from TRBV2 and TRBJ2-1; the match to TRBD2 covers 10 bases. Unmatched junction bases numbered 3, after V lost 5 bases and J lost 2 bases. Germline V gene sequence: CDR1 SNHLY, CDR2 FYNNEI. This CDR3 has 15 amino acids. The DNA for the CDR3 is TGTGCCAGCAGTTCTAGCGGGGGAACCTACAATGAGCAGTTCTTC. Its translation is CASSSSGGTYNEQFF.

The CDR3 DNA reads TGTGCCAGCAGGGGGACAGGAGGGCAAGAGACCCAGTACTTC. Translating gives CASRGTGGQETQYF. V and J are TRBV2 and TRBJ2-5, with TRBD1 identical over 8 bases. The CDR3 is 14 amino acids. V shed 6 bases and J 2 bases; nucleotides not matched to a gene: 5. CDR1 SNHLY and CDR2 FYNNEI come from the germline V gene.

J is TRBJ1-1 and V is TRBV20-1, with no clear D. V was clipped by 4 bases and J by 1 base, with 4 bases between them. Germline V gene lookup returns CDR1 DFQATT and CDR2 SNEGSKA (reference sequence). The CDR3 loop spans 11 amino acids. CDR3 in amino acids: CSANWNTEAFF. DNA of the CDR3: TGCAGTGCTAATTGGAACACTGAAGCTTTCTTT.

The rearrangement joins TRBV29-1 to TRBJ2-7, with D possibly matching TRBD2 (6 bases). Germline CDR1 is SQVTM and CDR2 is ANQGSEA. Trimming stripped 4 bases from V and 2 bases from J, with 9 bases between. CDR3 length: 12 amino acids. The CDR3 DNA sequence: TGCAGCGTTGGGGGGGATCCCTACGAGCAGTACTTC. It codes for CSVGGDPYEQYF.

This clone was detected only a few times. The chain carries TRBV5-1 and TRBJ2-5, with 7 bases aligning to TRBD2. Germline lookup yields CDR1 SGHRS and CDR2 YFSETQ. This CDR3 is 15 amino acids long. V shed 6 bases, J shed 1 base, and the junction held 9 bases outside the gene matches. The CDR3 DNA sequence: TGCGCCAGCACCGTAACGGGGGGTTTCCAAGAGACCCAGTACTTC. Translation gives CASTVTGGFQETQYF.

This clone has a handful of counts. The genes are TRBV9 and TRBJ2-2; D not certain. In germline, CDR1 is SGDLS, CDR2 YYNGEE. With 0 bases removed from V and 4 bases from J, the gap between germline ends came to 10 bases. This CDR3 region has 15 residues. This CDR3 is CASSVEVAGTGELFF. CDR3 nucleotide sequence: TGTGCCAGCAGCGTAGAGGTAGCAGGCACCGGGGAGCTGTTTTTT.

This rearrangement joins TRBV2 to TRBJ2-1, with TRBD1 identical over 8 bases. From germline, CDR1 is SNHLY and CDR2 FYNNEI. The V segment lost 4 bases and the J segment 7 bases; nucleotides outside the gene matches: 6. The length of the CDR3 is 14 residues. CDR3 sequence reads: CASSGSGGRNEQFF. In nucleotides, the CDR3 is TGTGCCAGCAGTGGCTCAGGGGGCAGGAATGAGCAGTTCTTC.